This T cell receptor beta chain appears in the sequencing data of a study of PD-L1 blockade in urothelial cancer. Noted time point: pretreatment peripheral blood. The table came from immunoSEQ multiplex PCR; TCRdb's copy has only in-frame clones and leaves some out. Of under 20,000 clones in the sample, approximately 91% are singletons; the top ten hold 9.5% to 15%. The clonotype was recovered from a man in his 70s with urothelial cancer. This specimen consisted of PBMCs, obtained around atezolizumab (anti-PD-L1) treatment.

The CDR3: CASSLDGANEQFF. The CDR3 DNA reads as TGTGCCAGCAGCTTAGATGGGGCCAATGAGCAGTTCTTC. The rearrangement joins TRBV11-2 to TRBJ2-1, with D possibly TRBD1 on 5 matching bases. With 0 bases removed from V and 6 bases from J, the gap between germline ends came to 6 bases. Per germline, CDR1 SGHAT and CDR2 FQNNGV. CDR3 length equals 13 residues.